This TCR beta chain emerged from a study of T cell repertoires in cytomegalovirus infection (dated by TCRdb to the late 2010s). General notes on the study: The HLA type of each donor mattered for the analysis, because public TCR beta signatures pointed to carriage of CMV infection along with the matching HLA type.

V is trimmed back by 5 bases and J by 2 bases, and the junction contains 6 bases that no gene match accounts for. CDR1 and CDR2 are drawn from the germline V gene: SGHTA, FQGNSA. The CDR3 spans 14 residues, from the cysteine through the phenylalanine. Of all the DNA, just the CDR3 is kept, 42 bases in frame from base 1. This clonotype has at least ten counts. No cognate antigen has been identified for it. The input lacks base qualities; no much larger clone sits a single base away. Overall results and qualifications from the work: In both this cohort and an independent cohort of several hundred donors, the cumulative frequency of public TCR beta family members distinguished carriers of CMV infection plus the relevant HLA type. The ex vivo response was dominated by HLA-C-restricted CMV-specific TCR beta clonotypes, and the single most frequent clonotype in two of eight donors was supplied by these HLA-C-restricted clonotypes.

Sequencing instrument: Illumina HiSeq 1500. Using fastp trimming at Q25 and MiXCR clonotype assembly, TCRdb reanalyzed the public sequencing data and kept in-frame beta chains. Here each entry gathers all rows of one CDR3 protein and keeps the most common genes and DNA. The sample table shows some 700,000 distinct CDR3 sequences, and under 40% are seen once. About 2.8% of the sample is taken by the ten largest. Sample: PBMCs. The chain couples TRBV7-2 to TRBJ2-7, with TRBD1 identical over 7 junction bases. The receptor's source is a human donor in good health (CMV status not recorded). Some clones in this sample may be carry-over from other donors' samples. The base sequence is TGTGCCAGCAGCCTGTGGGACAGAGCCTACGAGCAGTACTTC. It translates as CASSLWDRAYEQYF.